One sample yielded the 28 T cell receptor beta chains listed below, sequenced in a study of identical twins. TCRdb called the 5' RACE reads again in MiXCR, with one record for every CDR3 protein. The table lists approximately 260,000 distinct CDR3 sequences, roughly 13% of them singletons. Sequences were obtained from memory (CD45RO+) T cells sorted from blood. The source of these receptors is a woman between 18 and 29 years old in good health.

This chain connects TRBV12-3 or TRBV12-4 to TRBJ1-1; D is perhaps TRBD1 (6 bases). Deletions cut 5 bases from V and 1 base from J, with 8 bases between. The CDR3 consists of 13 residues. The CDR3 loop reads CASSGQTNTEAFF. CDR3 nucleotides: TGTGCCAGCAGTGGACAGACGAACACTGAAGCTTTCTTT.

The J gene is TRBJ2-7, the V gene TRBV27, with 7 bases aligning to TRBD1. There are 14 residues in the CDR3. J lost 4 bases, V lost 5 bases, and 8 bases had no gene match. CDR1 and CDR2 (germline): MNHEY, SMNVEV (reference sequence). CDR3 amino acids: CASSRDRREYEQYF. The DNA of the CDR3 is TGTGCCAGCAGTAGGGACAGAAGGGAATACGAGCAGTACTTC.

This clonotype was counted ten times or more. The rearrangement links TRBV20-1 to TRBJ2-7; 7 bases align to TRBD1. The V gene's germline CDR1 is DFQATT and CDR2 SNEGSKA (reference sequence). V lost 4 bases, J lost 6 bases, and 9 bases stayed unmatched. The CDR3 consists of 13 residues. The CDR3 loop is CSATRQGGSEQYF. CDR3 bases: TGCAGTGCTACCCGACAGGGTGGAAGCGAGCAGTACTTC.

V gene TRBV27 combines with J gene TRBJ2-5; the D is unclear. Germline V CDR1 and CDR2: MNHEY, SMNVEV (reference sequence). Deletions cut 6 bases from V and 4 bases from J, with 21 bases between. This CDR3 is 16 amino acids long. Here the CDR3 reads CASRQNPLVSRETQYF. The CDR3 bases are TGTGCCAGCAGACAAAACCCCCTAGTTTCCAGAGAGACCCAGTACTTC.

This clonotype was counted many times. The chain combines TRBV7-2 with TRBJ2-7, with unresolved D. V shed 1 base and J shed 3 bases, with 7 bases lying between them. Germline V gene sequence: CDR1 SGHTA, CDR2 FQGNSA. The length of the CDR3 is 13 residues. The CDR3 reads CASSLEVVYEQYF. CDR3 sequence (DNA): TGTGCCAGCAGCTTAGAGGTGGTCTACGAGCAGTACTTC.

The rearrangement joins TRBV27 to TRBJ1-2, with a possible D match to TRBD1 (5 bases). The CDR3 length is 12 residues. The V end was cut by 2 bases, the J end by 6 bases, with 7 bases between. Per the germline V gene, CDR1 is MNHEY and CDR2 is SMNVEV (reference sequence). The CDR3 region is CASSLGTDGYTF. For the CDR3, the DNA is TGTGCCAGCAGTTTAGGGACGGATGGCTACACCTTC.

There are many counts of this clonotype. This chain connects TRBV5-6 to TRBJ1-6; D is perhaps TRBD1 (6 bases). The CDR3 is 16 residues long. From germline, CDR1 is SGHDT and CDR2 YYEEEE. Trimming removed 1 base from V and 7 bases from J, with 15 bases in between. Here the CDR3 reads CASSLFPPGANSPLHF. The CDR3 DNA reads TGTGCCAGCAGCTTGTTCCCTCCGGGGGCCAATTCACCCCTCCACTTT.

The chain has TRBV5-6 and TRBJ2-4; the D gene is possibly TRBD2 (6 bases). The CDR3 runs to 14 residues. Trimming pared 7 bases from V and 6 bases from J, leaving 17 bases between. Germline CDR1 and CDR2: SGHDT and YYEEEE. CDR3 in amino acids: CASGVGGLPNIQYF. The CDR3 nucleotides are TGTGCCAGCGGGGTCGGCGGACTACCAAACATTCAGTACTTC.

The chain carries TRBV4-1 and TRBJ1-6; D not certain. The CDR3 sequence is 15 residues long. CDR1 and CDR2 from the germline V gene are MGHRA and YSYEKL. Between the trimmed V and J ends, which lost 1 base and 4 bases, there was a span of 8 bases. In DNA form, the CDR3 reads TGCGCCAGCAGCCAAGCACTAGGGTATAATTCACCCCTCCACTTT. Protein sequence: CASSQALGYNSPLHF.

The gene calls are TRBV20-1 and TRBJ2-1; possible D gene TRBD1, 6 bases. The CDR3 spans 13 residues. Germline-derived CDR1 and CDR2 are DFQATT and SNEGSKA (reference sequence). V lost 6 bases and J lost 5, with 14 bases in between. DNA for the CDR3: TGCAGTGCCAAGCCGGGACACAACAATGAGCAGTTCTTC. It codes for CSAKPGHNNEQFF.

The chain recombines TRBV6-5 with TRBJ1-2; D unclear. CDR3 size: 12 residues. V was cut by 4 bases and J by 7 bases, with 10 bases left in between. Germline CDR1 MNHEY, CDR2 SVGAGI. CDR3 residues: CASSLGRGGYTF. Here the CDR3 DNA reads TGTGCCAGCAGTTTGGGCCGCGGTGGCTACACCTTC.

The chain recombines TRBV3-1 with TRBJ2-1; no clear D. The CDR3 is 15 residues long. V lost 4 bases, J lost 8 bases, and 18 bases lay in between. Per germline, CDR1 LGHDT and CDR2 YNNKEL (reference sequence). For the CDR3, the DNA is TGTGCCAGCAGCCCCGCCGGCGGTGCTGAGGATGAGCAGTTCTTC. It codes for CASSPAGGAEDEQFF.

The rearrangement links TRBV7-2 to TRBJ2-1; D is uncertain. CDR3 length: 13 residues. Germline CDR1 and CDR2: SGHTA and FQGNSA. V dropped 7 bases and J dropped 6 bases, with 13 bases sitting between them. CDR3 sequence: CASTYRTGNEQFF. The CDR3, as DNA: TGTGCCAGCACCTACCGTACGGGCAATGAGCAGTTCTTC.

This clonotype was detected only a few times. This chain connects TRBV20-1 to TRBJ1-4, with TRBD1 matching 7 bases. The CDR3 runs 16 residues. Germline V gene sequence: CDR1 DFQATT, CDR2 SNEGSKA (reference sequence). V gave up 0 bases and J gave up 4 bases; unmatched junction bases: 8. CDR3 in amino acids: CSARDGPTGNNEKLFF. The CDR3, as DNA: TGCAGTGCTAGAGATGGGCCGACAGGGAATAATGAAAAACTGTTTTTT.

This clonotype turned up a few times. As DNA, the CDR3 is TGCAGTGCTGTCTATCCATACACAGATACGCAGTATTTT. Protein product: CSAVYPYTDTQYF. The chain has TRBV20-1 and TRBJ2-3; D is unresolved. Germline CDR1 and CDR2: DFQATT and SNEGSKA (reference sequence). V gave up 5 bases and J gave up 2 bases, with 11 bases separating them. This CDR3 has 13 amino acids.

This clonotype was seen many times. The genes are TRBV5-1 and TRBJ2-7, with TRBD2 matching 16 bases. The germline V gene has CDR1 SGHRS and CDR2 YFSETQ. Trimming took 4 bases from V and 0 from J; bases not matched to a gene: 7. There are 18 residues in the CDR3. This CDR3 reads CASSPGGTSGRASYEQYF. Here the CDR3 DNA reads TGCGCCAGCAGCCCAGGAGGGACTAGCGGGAGGGCCTCCTACGAGCAGTACTTC.

The V call is TRBV3-1, the J call TRBJ2-1, with 10 bases matching TRBD2. The length of the CDR3 is 17 residues. Trimming cost V 6 bases and J 7 bases; bases outside gene matches: 15. Germline V gene lookup returns CDR1 LGHDT and CDR2 YNNKEL (reference sequence). The DNA for the CDR3 is TGTGCCAGCAGTCCCTCACCTACTAGCGGGGCCGCAAATGAGCAGTTCTTC. It specifies CASSPSPTSGAANEQFF.

By sample fraction, this clonotype is medium-sized. CDR3: CASSGTGGSGELFF. In DNA, the CDR3 is TGTGCCAGCAGTGGGACAGGGGGCAGCGGGGAGCTGTTTTTT. V gene TRBV6-4 combines with J gene TRBJ2-2, with 11 positions matching TRBD1. The CDR3 runs to 14 residues. V dropped 4 bases and J dropped 7; count of bases not matched to a gene: 2. CDR1 MRHNA and CDR2 SNTAGT come from the germline V gene.

This clonotype has a count of ten or more. The chain links TRBV12-3 or TRBV12-4 to TRBJ2-5, with D perhaps matching TRBD1 (6 bases). Trimming shortened V by 6 bases and J by 0 bases, and 14 bases separated the two germline ends. CDR3 length: 15 amino acids. The CDR3 DNA reads as TGTGCCAGCAGCCGAATGGACAGCTACCAAGAGACCCAGTACTTC. Its protein is CASSRMDSYQETQYF.

This clonotype was seen a handful of times. This chain links TRBV27 with TRBJ2-1; TRBD1 matches 7 bases. The V and J ends lost 6 bases and 0 bases, in that order; junction bases with no gene match: 5. Germline V gene data show CDR1 as MNHEY and CDR2 as SMNVEV (reference sequence). This CDR3 comprises 15 residues. CDR3 DNA: TGTGCCAGCAGCCAGACAGGGATCTCCTACAATGAGCAGTTCTTC. Translating gives CASSQTGISYNEQFF.

In its sample, this clonotype was seen a few times. The chain uses TRBV10-3 and TRBJ1-6; D remains ambiguous. Trimming removed 3 bases from V and 0 bases from J, with 6 bases in between. Germline V gene data show CDR1 as ENHRY and CDR2 as SYGVKD. The CDR3 has 15 residues. DNA for the CDR3: TGTGCCATCAGTGACAAGAGCTCCTATAATTCACCCCTCCACTTT. The encoded protein is CAISDKSSYNSPLHF.

The chain couples TRBV5-4 to TRBJ2-1; 9 nucleotides align to TRBD1. The CDR3 is made up of 13 amino acids. Germline loops: CDR1 SGHNT, CDR2 YYREEE (reference sequence). Trimming removed 3 bases from V and 9 bases from J; junction bases left unmatched: 4. The CDR3, as DNA: TGTGCCAGCAGCTGGGACAGGGAGGCTGAGCAGTTCTTC. It yields the protein CASSWDREAEQFF. The full variable domain, rest sourced from reference TRBV5-4 and TRBJ2-1, is ETGVTQSPTHLIKTRGQQVTLRCSSQSGHNTVSWYQQALGQGPQFIFQYYREEENGRGNFPPRFSGLQFPNYSSELNVNALELDDSALYLCASSWDREAEQFFGPGTRLTVL.

This clonotype was observed a few times. J is TRBJ2-7 and V is TRBV18; 7 bases line up with TRBD2. Trimming removed 4 bases from V and 3 bases from J; junction bases left unmatched: 3. CDR3 length: 13 residues. Germline CDR1 is KGHSH and CDR2 is LQKENI. For the CDR3, the DNA is TGTGCCAGCTCACACGGACTAGACTACGAGCAGTACTTC. It specifies CASSHGLDYEQYF.

This clonotype was seen a few times. This chain links TRBV7-2 with TRBJ1-1; maybe TRBD1 (6 bases). The CDR3 is 14 residues long. The germline V and J ends were trimmed by 5 bases and 1 base, with 11 bases remaining between them. Germline-derived CDR1 and CDR2 are SGHTA and FQGNSA. The CDR3 loop is CASSPGAANTEAFF. In DNA form, the CDR3 reads TGTGCCAGCAGCCCAGGGGCAGCGAACACTGAAGCTTTCTTT.

In this sample, this clonotype turned up a few times. J is TRBJ2-2 and V is TRBV6-2 or TRBV6-3, with 8 bases lining up with TRBD1. The J segment lost 7 bases and the V segment lost 5 bases, leaving 12 bases of the junction unmatched. Looked up from germline, CDR1 is MNHEY and CDR2 is SVGEGT. CDR3 length: 16 amino acids. The CDR3 loop is CASSKIGTGLSGELFF. CDR3 DNA: TGTGCCAGCAGTAAAATCGGGACAGGCCTCAGCGGGGAGCTGTTTTTT.

This clonotype has just a few counts. The chain recombines TRBV7-9 with TRBJ1-6; a possible D gene is TRBD1 (5 bases). Trimming removed 2 bases from V and 2 bases from J, with 10 bases in between. This CDR3 has 16 amino acids. Per germline, CDR1 SEHNR and CDR2 FQNEAQ (reference sequence). CDR3 bases: TGTGCCAGCAGCTTAAAGGGGAGGGCCTATAATTCACCCCTCCACTTT. Encoded protein: CASSLKGRAYNSPLHF.

This clonotype was seen a few times. This chain uses TRBV12-3 or TRBV12-4 with TRBJ2-7; 8 bases fit TRBD1. V shed 6 bases, J shed 6 bases, and the junction held 7 bases outside the gene matches. This CDR3 contains 13 residues. The CDR3 DNA reads as TGTGCCAGCAGACTTTACAGGGGGAGCGAGCAGTACTTC. It is translated as CASRLYRGSEQYF.

This clonotype was seen once. The rearrangement uses TRBV3-1 and TRBJ2-1; D might be TRBD2 (6 bases). The V and J ends lost 1 base and 4 bases respectively, with 20 bases between them. This CDR3 spans 18 amino acids. Germline V gene sequence: CDR1 LGHDT, CDR2 YNNKEL (reference sequence). CDR3 in DNA: TGTGCCAGCAGCCAAGGTCGAATAGCGGCCTCTTCTTACAATGAGCAGTTCTTC. It specifies CASSQGRIAASSYNEQFF.